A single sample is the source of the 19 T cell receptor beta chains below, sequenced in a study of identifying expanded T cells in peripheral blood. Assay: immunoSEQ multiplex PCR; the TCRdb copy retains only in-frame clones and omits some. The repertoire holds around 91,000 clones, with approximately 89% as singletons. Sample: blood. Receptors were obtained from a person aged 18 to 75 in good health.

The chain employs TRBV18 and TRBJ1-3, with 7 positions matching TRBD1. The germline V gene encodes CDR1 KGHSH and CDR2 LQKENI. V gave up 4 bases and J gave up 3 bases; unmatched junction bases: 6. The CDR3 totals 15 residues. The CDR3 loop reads CASSRLGQHGNTIYF. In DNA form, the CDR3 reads TGTGCCAGCTCACGACTGGGACAGCATGGAAACACCATATATTTT.

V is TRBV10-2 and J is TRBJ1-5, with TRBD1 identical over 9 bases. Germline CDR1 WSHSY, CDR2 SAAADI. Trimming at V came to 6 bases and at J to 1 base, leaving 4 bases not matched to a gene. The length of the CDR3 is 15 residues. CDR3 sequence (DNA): TGCGCCAGCAGCGGACAGGGGACGAGCAATCAGCCCCAGCATTTT. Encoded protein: CASSGQGTSNQPQHF.

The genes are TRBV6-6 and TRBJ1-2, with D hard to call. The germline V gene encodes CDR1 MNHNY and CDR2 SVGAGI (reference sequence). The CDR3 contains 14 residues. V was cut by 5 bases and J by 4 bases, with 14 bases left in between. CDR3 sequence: CASSPRQASYGYTF. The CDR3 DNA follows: TGTGCCAGCAGTCCCCGCCAGGCATCCTATGGCTACACCTTC.

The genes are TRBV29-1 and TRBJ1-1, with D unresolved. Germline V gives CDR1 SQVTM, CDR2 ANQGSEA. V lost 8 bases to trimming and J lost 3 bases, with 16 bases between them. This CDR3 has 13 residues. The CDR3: CSSRADYHTEAFF. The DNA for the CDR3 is TGCAGCTCCCGGGCCGACTACCACACTGAAGCTTTCTTT.

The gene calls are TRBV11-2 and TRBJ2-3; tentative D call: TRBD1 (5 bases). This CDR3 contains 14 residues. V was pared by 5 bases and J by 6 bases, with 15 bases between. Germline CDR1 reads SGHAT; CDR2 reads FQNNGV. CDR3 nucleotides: TGTGCCAGCAGCCTCCGACAGTCGGAGGATACGCAGTATTTT. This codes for CASSLRQSEDTQYF.

The CDR3 here is CSVEIPNSGANVLTF. CDR3 coding DNA: TGCAGCGTTGAAATACCGAACTCTGGGGCCAACGTCCTGACTTTC. V and J are TRBV29-1 and TRBJ2-6, with no clear D. The V gene lost 2 bases and the J gene lost 0 bases, with 8 bases spanning the gap. The CDR3 loop spans 15 amino acids. The germline gives CDR1 SQVTM, CDR2 ANQGSEA.

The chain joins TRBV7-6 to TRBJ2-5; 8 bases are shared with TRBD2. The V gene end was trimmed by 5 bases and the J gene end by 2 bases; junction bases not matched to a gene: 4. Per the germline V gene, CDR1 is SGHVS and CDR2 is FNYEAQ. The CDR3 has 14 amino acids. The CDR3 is CASSHGTSQETQYF. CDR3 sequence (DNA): TGTGCCAGCAGCCATGGGACTAGTCAAGAGACCCAGTACTTC.

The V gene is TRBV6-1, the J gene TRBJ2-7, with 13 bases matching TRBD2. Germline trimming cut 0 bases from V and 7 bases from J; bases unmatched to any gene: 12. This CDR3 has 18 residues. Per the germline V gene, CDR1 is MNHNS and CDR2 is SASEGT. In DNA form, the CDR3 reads TGTGCCAGCAGTGAAGCGCCCCGACTAGCGGGAGGTAAGGTGGAGCAGTACTTC. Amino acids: CASSEAPRLAGGKVEQYF.

CDR3 in DNA: TGTGCCAGCAGCCAAGTGCAGAACTATGGCTACACCTTC. Its protein is CASSQVQNYGYTF. The chain is built from TRBV14 and TRBJ1-2; D not resolved. Germline CDR1 is SGHDN and CDR2 is FVKESK. The CDR3 extends over 13 amino acids. Trimming removed 1 base at V and 2 bases at J, with 5 bases between. Based on the CDR3 plus reference TRBV14 and TRBJ1-2, the full variable domain is EAGVTQFPSHSVIEKGQTVTLRCDPISGHDNLYWYRRVMGKEIKFLLHFVKESKQDESGMPNNRFLAERTGGTYSTLKVQPAELEDSGVYFCASSQVQNYGYTFGSGTRLTVV.

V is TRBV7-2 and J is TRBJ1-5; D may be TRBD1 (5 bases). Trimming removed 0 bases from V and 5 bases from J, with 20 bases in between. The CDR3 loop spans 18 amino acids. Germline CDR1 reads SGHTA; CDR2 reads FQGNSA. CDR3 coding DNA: TGTGCCAGCAGCTTAGCGCCAGGCGCCAGGGCAGGGCATCAGCCCCAGCATTTT. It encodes CASSLAPGARAGHQPQHF.

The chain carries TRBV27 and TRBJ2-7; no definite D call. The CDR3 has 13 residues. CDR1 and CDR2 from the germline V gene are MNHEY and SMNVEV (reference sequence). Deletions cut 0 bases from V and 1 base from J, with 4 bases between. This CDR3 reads CASSLSRSYEQYF. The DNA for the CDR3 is TGTGCCAGCAGTTTATCAAGGTCCTACGAGCAGTACTTC.

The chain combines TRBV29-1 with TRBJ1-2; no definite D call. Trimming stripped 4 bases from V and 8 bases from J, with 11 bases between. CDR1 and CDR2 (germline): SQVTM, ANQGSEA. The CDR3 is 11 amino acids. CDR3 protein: CSVVGDRGYTF. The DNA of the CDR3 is TGCAGCGTTGTGGGTGATCGGGGCTACACCTTC.

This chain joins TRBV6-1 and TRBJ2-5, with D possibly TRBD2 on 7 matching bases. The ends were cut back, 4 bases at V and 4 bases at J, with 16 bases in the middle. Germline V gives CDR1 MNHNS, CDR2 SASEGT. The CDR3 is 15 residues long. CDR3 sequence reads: CASSADRGGRETQYF. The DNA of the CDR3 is TGTGCCAGCAGTGCTGATCGCGGGGGCCGAGAGACCCAGTACTTC.

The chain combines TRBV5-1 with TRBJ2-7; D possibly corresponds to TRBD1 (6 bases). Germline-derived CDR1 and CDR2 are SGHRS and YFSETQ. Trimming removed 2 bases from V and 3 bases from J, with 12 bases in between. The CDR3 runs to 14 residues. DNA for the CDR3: TGCGCCAGCAGCTTACCGGGACAAGACTACGAGCAGTACTTC. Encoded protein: CASSLPGQDYEQYF.

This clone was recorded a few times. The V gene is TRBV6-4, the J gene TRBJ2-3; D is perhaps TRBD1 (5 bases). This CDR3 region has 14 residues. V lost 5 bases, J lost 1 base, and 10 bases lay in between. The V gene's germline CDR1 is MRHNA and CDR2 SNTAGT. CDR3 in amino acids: CASSSQGGTDTQYF. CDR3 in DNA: TGTGCCAGCAGTTCCCAAGGGGGCACAGATACGCAGTATTTT.

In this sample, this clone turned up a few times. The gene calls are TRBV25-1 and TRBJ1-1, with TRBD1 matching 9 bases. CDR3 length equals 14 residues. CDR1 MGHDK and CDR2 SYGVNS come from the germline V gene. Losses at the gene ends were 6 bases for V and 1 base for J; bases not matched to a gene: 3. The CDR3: CASSLQGANTEAFF. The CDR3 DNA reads TGTGCCAGCAGCTTACAGGGGGCGAACACTGAAGCTTTCTTT.

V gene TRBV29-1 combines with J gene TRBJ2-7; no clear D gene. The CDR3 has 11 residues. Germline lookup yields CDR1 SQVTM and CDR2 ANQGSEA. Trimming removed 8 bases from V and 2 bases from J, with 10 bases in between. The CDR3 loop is CSTIRAYEQYF. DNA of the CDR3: TGCAGCACTATCCGGGCCTACGAGCAGTACTTC.

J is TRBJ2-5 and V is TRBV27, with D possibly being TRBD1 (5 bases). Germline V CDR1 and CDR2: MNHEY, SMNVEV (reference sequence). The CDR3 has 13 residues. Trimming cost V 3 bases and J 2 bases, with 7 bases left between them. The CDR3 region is CASSFREQETQYF. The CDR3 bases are TGTGCCAGCAGTTTCAGGGAACAAGAGACCCAGTACTTC.

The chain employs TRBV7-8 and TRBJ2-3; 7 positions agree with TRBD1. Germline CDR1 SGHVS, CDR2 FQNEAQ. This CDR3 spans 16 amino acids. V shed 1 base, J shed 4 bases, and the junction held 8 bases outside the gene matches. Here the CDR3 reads CASSLGQGGYPDTQYF. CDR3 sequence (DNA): TGTGCCAGCAGCTTAGGACAGGGTGGTTATCCAGATACGCAGTATTTT.